Ten or more counts support the clone carrying this TCR beta chain. Its antigen is still unknown. The beta constant-region primer was an equimolar mix of two oligonucleotides covering TRBC1 and TRBC2. TCRdb used MiXCR to reprocess the UMI-ligation and nested PCR reads, holding one entry per CDR3 protein. Altogether about 90,000 distinct CDR3 sequences are present, 7% to 7.5% being singletons, with the ten largest covering roughly 1.5%. V was trimmed by 5 bases and J by 4 bases, leaving 17 bases between them. The CDR3 is made up of 16 amino acids. Germline CDR1 and CDR2: SGHTA and FQGNSA. The sample is drawn from a study of naive and memory T cell subsets. Study findings and constraints: Over 95% of naive TCR sequences appeared only once, unlike memory subsets.

The V and J genes are TRBV7-2 and TRBJ2-2; a possible D gene is TRBD1 (6 bases). The clonotype originates from a human donor in good health. Input material: central memory CD4+ T cells from blood. The CDR3 nucleotides are TGTGCCAGCAGCCCACAGGGAAAGAAGGGCACCGGGGAGCTGTTTTTT. This encodes CASSPQGKKGTGELFF.